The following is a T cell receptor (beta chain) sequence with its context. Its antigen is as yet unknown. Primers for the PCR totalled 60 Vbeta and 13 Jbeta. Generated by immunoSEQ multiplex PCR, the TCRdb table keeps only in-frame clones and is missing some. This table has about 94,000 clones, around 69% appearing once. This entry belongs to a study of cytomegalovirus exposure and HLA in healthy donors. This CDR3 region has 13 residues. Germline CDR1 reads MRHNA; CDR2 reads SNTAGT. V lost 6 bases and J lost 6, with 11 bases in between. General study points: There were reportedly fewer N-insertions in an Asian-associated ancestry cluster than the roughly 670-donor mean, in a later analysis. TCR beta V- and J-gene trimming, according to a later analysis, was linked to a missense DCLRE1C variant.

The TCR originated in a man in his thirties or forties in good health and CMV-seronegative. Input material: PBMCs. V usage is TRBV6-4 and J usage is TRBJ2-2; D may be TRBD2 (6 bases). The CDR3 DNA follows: TGTGCCAGCAGCGAGATAGCGGCCGGGGAGCTGTTTTTT. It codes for CASSEIAAGELFF.